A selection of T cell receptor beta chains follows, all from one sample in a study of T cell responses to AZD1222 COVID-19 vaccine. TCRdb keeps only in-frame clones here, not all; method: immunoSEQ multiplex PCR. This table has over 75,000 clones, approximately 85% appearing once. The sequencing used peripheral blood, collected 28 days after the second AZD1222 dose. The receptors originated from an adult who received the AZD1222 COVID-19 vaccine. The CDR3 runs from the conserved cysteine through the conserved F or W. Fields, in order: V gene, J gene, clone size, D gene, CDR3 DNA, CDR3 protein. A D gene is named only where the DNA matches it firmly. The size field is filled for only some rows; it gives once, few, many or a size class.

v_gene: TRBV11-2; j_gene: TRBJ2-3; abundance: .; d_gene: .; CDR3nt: TGTGCCAGCAGCTTAGGTCGGGGGAATACGCAGTATTTT; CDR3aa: CASSLGRGNTQYF
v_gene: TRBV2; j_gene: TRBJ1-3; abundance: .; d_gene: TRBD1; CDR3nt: TGTGCCAGCGCCGGGACAGTCGGAAACACCATATATTTT; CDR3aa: CASAGTVGNTIYF
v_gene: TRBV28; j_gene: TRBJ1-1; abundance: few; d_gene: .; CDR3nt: TGTGCCAGCAGTTTGGGACTCCCGGGACGCGATATGAACACTGAAGCTTTCTTT; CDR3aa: CASSLGLPGRDMNTEAFF
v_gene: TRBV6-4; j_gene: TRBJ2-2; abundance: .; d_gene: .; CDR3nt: TGTGCCAGCAGTGAAGGCAGCACCGGGGAGCTGTTTTTT; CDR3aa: CASSEGSTGELFF
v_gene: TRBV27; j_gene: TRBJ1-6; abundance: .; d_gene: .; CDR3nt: TGTGCCAGCGGCCTCAGGGGCTCCTATAATTCACCCCTCCACTTT; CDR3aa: CASGLRGSYNSPLHF
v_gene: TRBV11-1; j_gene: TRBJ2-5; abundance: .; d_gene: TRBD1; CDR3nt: TGTGCCAGCAGCCCCCGACAGGGAGTTCTGCGGGAGACCCAGTACTTC; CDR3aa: CASSPRQGVLRETQYF
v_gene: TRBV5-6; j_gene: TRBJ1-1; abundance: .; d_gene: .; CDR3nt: TGTGCCAGCAGCATTAGTCCTGGTGAAGCTTTCTTT; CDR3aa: CASSISPGEAFF
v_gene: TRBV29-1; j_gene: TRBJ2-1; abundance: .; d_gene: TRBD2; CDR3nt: TGCAGCGTTGAACGGCTAGCGGACGGGCAGTTCTTC; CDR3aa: CSVERLADGQFF
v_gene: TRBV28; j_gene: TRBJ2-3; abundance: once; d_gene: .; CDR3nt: TGTGCCAGCAGTCGTGTTGGGAGTACGCAGTATTTT; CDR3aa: CASSRVGSTQYF
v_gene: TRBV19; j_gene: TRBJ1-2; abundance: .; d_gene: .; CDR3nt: TGTGCCAGTAGTGAAATACAGCACTATGGCTACACCTTC; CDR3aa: CASSEIQHYGYTF
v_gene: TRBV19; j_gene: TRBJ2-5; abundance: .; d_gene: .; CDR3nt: TGTGCCAGTAGTATAGTAACTGAAGAGACCCAGTACTTC; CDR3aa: CASSIVTEETQYF
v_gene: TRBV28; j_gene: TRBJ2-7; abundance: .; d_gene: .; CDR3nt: TGTGCCAGCAGTTTATGGGGACGGAACTACGAGCAGTACTTC; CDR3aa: CASSLWGRNYEQYF
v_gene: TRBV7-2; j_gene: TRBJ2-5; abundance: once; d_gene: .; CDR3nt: TGTGCCAGCAGCTTAGCCCTGGTAGGGGGGGAGACCCAGTACTTC; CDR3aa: CASSLALVGGETQYF
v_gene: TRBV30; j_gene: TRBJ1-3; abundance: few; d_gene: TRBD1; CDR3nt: TGTGCCTGGAGCGCAGGACAGGCCCTAGGAAACACCATATATTTT; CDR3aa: CAWSAGQALGNTIYF
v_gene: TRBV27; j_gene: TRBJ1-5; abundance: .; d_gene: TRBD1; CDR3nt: TGTGCCAGCAGTTTCCGACAGGGTCGACAGCCCCAGCATTTT; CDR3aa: CASSFRQGRQPQHF
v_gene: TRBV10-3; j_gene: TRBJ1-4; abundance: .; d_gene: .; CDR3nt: TGTGCCATCAGTGAGGGAAGGGGGGTTGAAAAACTGTTTTTT; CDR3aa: CAISEGRGVEKLFF
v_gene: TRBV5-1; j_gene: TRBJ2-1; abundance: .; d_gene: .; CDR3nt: TGCGCCAGCAGCTGGGCCCCGGGTTCCAATGAGCAGTTCTTC; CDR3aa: CASSWAPGSNEQFF
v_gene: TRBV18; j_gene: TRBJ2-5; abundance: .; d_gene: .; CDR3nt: TGTGCCAGCTCACCACCGATAGAAGAGACCCAGTACTTC; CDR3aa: CASSPPIEETQYF
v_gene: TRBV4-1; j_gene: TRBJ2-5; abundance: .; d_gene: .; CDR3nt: TGCGCCAGCAGCTCCCCGGCCCGGGGGGCAGCCCCCCAAGAGACCCAGTACTTC; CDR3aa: CASSSPARGAAPQETQYF
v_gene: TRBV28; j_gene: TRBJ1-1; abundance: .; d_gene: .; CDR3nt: TGTGCCAGCAGTTTGAAACGCACTGAAGCTTTCTTT; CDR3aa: CASSLKRTEAFF
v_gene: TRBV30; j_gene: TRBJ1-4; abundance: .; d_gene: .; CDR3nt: TGTGCCTGGAGAGGCCCTGGAGCGTCGGGTGAAAAACTGTTTTTT; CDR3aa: CAWRGPGASGEKLFF
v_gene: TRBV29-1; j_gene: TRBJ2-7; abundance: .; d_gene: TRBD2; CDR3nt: TGCAGCGTTGGACGCGGGAGAGGGAACGAGCAGTACTTC; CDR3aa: CSVGRGRGNEQYF
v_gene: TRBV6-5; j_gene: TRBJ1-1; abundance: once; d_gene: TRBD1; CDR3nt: TGTGCCAGCAGTACACCCGGGACAGGGGGTAGTGCTTTCTTT; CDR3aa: CASSTPGTGGSAFF
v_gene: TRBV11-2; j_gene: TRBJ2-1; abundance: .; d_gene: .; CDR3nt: TGTGCCAGCAGCTTTCGGGGAGCCGGTCCCAATGAGCAGTTCTTC; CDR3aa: CASSFRGAGPNEQFF
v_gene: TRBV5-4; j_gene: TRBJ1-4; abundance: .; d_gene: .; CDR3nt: TGTGCCAGCAGCTTGGCCGGGGGTGACGAAAAACTGTTTTTT; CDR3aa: CASSLAGGDEKLFF
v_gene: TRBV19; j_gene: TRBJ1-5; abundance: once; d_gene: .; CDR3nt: TGTGCCAGTCGAATCACGTGGGTTTCGAGCAATCAGCCCCAGCATTTT; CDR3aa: CASRITWVSSNQPQHF
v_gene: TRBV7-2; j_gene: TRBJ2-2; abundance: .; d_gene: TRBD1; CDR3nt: TGTGCCAGCCAACTCGACAGGGGGTACACCGGGGAGCTGTTTTTT; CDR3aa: CASQLDRGYTGELFF
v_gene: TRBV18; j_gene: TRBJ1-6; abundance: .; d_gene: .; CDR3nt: TGTGCCAGCTCACTCACCAGGGCCGATAATTCACCCCTCCACTTT; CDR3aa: CASSLTRADNSPLHF
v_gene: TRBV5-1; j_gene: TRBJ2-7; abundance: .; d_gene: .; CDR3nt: TGCGCCAGCAGCGCTGGCAGGGGGGCCTCCTACGAGCAGTACTTC; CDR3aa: CASSAGRGASYEQYF
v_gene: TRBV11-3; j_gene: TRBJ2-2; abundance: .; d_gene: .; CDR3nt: TGTGCCAGCAGCTTATCTCCAGGGCCCACCGGGGAGCTGTTTTTT; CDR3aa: CASSLSPGPTGELFF
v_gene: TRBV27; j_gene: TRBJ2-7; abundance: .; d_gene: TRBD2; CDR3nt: TGTGCCAGCGCCAGAGGGACTAGCGGGACCTACGAGCAGTACTTC; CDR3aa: CASARGTSGTYEQYF
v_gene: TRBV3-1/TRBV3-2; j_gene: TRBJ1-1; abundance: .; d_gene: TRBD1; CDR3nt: TGTGCCAGCAGTCGGGACAGCCACACTGAAGCTTTCTTT; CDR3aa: CASSRDSHTEAFF
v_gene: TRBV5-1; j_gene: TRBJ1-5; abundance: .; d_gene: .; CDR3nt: TGCGCCAGCAAATCCGGGGGCAATCAGCCCCAGCATTTT; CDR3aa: CASKSGGNQPQHF
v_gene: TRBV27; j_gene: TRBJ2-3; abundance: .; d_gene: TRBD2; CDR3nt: TGTGCCAGCAGTCTATGGACTAGCGGCACAGATACGCAGTATTTT; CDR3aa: CASSLWTSGTDTQYF
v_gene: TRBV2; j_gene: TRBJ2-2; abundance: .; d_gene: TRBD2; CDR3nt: TGTGCCAGCAGTGGGTCATTAGCGGGGATTTTCGCGAACACCGGGGAGCTGTTTTTT; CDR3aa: CASSGSLAGIFANTGELFF
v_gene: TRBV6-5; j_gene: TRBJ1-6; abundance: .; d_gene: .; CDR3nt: TGTGCCAGCAGCAGACAGAGGAATTCACCCCTCCACTTT; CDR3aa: CASSRQRNSPLHF
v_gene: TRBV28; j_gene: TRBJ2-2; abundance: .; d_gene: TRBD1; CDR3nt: TGTGCCAGCAAAACAGGGGGCCGGAACACCGGGGAGCTGTTTTTT; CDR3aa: CASKTGGRNTGELFF
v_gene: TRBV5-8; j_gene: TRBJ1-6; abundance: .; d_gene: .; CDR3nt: TGTGCCAGCAGCCCCGGGACACGGAATTCACCCCTCCACTTT; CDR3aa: CASSPGTRNSPLHF
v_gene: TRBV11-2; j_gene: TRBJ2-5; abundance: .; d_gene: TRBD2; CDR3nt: TGTGCCAGCAGCTCCCGGGGAGGGCCAGAGACCCAGTACTTC; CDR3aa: CASSSRGGPETQYF
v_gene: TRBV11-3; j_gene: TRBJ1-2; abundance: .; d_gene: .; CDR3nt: TGTGCCAGCAGCTTCCCCGGGTATTCAGAGGACTATGGCTACACCTTC; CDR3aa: CASSFPGYSEDYGYTF
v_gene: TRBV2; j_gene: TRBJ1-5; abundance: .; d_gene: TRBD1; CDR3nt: TGTGCCAGCAGTGAAGGGGGACAGATCCAGCCCCAGCATTTT; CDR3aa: CASSEGGQIQPQHF
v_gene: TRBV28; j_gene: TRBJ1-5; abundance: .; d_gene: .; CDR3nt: TGTGCCAGCAGTTTCATCAGTTCCAATCAGCCCCAGCATTTT; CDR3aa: CASSFISSNQPQHF
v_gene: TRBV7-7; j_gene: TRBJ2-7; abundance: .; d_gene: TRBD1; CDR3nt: TGTGCCAGCAGTCTTGGGACAGCCCAAGTCTACGAGCAGTACTTC; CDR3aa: CASSLGTAQVYEQYF
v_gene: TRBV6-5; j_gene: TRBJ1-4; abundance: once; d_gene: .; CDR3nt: TGTGCCAGCAGCCCGTACGGCACAACTAATGAAAAACTGTTTTTT; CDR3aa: CASSPYGTTNEKLFF
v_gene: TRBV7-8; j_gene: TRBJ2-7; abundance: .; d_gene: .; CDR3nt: TGTGCCAGCAGCTTAGCGCCTCAGGGCTACGAGCAGTACTTC; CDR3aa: CASSLAPQGYEQYF
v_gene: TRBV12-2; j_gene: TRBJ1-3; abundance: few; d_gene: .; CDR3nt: TGTGCAAGTCGCTTAGAGGACCCAAGGAAAGCTCGAAACACCATATATTTT; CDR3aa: CASRLEDPRKARNTIYF
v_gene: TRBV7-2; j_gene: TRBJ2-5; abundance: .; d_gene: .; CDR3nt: TGTGCCAGCAGCTCCAGGGGGGGAAGGGAGACCCAGTACTTC; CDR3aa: CASSSRGGRETQYF
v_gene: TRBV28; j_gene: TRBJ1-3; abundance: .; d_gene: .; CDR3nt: TGTGCCAGCAGTTTAGACCTGACGGGTGGAAACACCATATATTTT; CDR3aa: CASSLDLTGGNTIYF
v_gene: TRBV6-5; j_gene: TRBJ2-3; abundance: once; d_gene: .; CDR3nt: TGTGCCAGCAGTTTGAGTGGGGCCGGCACAGATACGCAGTATTTT; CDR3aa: CASSLSGAGTDTQYF
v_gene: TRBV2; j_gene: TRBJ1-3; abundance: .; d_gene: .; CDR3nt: TGTGCCAGCAGTGAGGGAGGGAATAATGGAAACACCATATATTTT; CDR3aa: CASSEGGNNGNTIYF